This T cell receptor (beta chain) emerged from a study of T-cell reconstitution after alpha-beta-depleted transplantation in children. The J segment lost 5 bases and the V segment lost 4 bases, leaving 5 bases of the junction unmatched. The germline gives CDR1 SGHKS, CDR2 YYEKEE (reference sequence). This CDR3 is built from 15 residues. This clonotype was recorded many times. Antigen specificity is unknown. Molecular barcoding with unique molecular identifiers was used for the TCRbeta library. One entry per CDR3 protein, called by TCRdb with MiXCR from the PCR reads. The sample holds some 70,000 distinct CDR3 sequences, 4.9% seen once. Study-wide points: In some patients, recipient T cells and intrathymic progenitors surviving conditioning explained high day-60 diversity. Where alpha-beta T cells came from about two months after transplant was reportedly several hundred expanded graft clones. The authors attributed T-cell counts and diversity one year after transplant mostly to newly produced T cells.

This sequence joins TRBV5-5 and TRBJ2-1, with 11 bases aligning to TRBD2. Sequencing used PBMCs, mostly from graft donor cells, obtained 180 days after TCRalphabeta/CD19-depleted stem cell transplant. The receptor was isolated from a boy in the first two years of life who had a stem cell transplant for acute myeloid leukemia, so the T cells may come from the graft donor. CDR3 residues: CASSHRLAGNNEQFF. The CDR3 DNA sequence: TGTGCCAGCAGCCACCGACTAGCGGGGAACAATGAGCAGTTCTTC.